This is a list of T cell receptor beta chains from one sample in a study of shared clonotypes between healthy human individuals. Profiled with immunoSEQ multiplex PCR; TCRdb holds only in-frame clones, not every one. The table includes approximately 400,000 clones, about 96% detected once. Sample: memory CD8+ T cells sorted from blood. The receptor source for this set is a man aged 25-45 years in good health. Each CDR3 is given with its conserved first and last residue. The D gene is left open where the match is weak. Clone sizes are given selectively: once, few, many, or a class where the clone is expanded.

>NA|TRBV11-1|TRBJ1-2|TRBD1
TGTGCCAGCAGCTCATGGGGGACAGGTTTTAACTATGGCTACACCTTC
CASSSWGTGFNYGYTF
>NA|TRBV30|TRBJ2-7|NA
TGTGCCTGGAGGATAGGCTACGAGCAGTACTTC
CAWRIGYEQYF
>NA|TRBV7-9|TRBJ2-3|NA
TGTGCCAGCAGCTTAGCCCCCGGACAGATCACAGATACGCAGTATTTT
CASSLAPGQITDTQYF
>NA|TRBV7-6|TRBJ1-1|NA
TGTGCCAGCAGCTTAGATCGGTCCAGGGGCCGCACTGAAGCTTTCTTT
CASSLDRSRGRTEAFF
>NA|TRBV2|TRBJ2-5|TRBD1
TGTGCCAGCACGGGACAGGGCGAGACCCAGTACTTC
CASTGQGETQYF
>NA|TRBV6-1|TRBJ1-2|TRBD1
TGTGCCAGCAGAGCCGGGACAGCTTATGGCTACACCTTC
CASRAGTAYGYTF
>NA|TRBV28|TRBJ1-1|TRBD1
TGTGCCAGCAGTTCCCTGGGACAGGAGAACACTGAAGCTTTCTTT
CASSSLGQENTEAFF
>once|TRBV30|TRBJ2-1|NA
TGTGCCTGGTGTCGCGGTTACTCCTACAATGAGCAGTTCTTC
CAWCRGYSYNEQFF
>NA|TRBV10-1|TRBJ2-7|TRBD1
TGCGCCAGCAGTGTCAAGACAGGGGCGAACTACGAGCAGTACTTC
CASSVKTGANYEQYF
>NA|TRBV11-2|TRBJ2-1|TRBD2
TGTGCCAGCAGCTTCCGGGCTAGCGGGAGGCCCAATGAGCAGTTCTTC
CASSFRASGRPNEQFF
>NA|TRBV6-5|TRBJ1-2|TRBD1
TGTGCCAGCAGTTACTTGCCGGGACAGGGAAGGGATGGCTACACCTTC
CASSYLPGQGRDGYTF
>NA|TRBV9|TRBJ2-1|NA
TGTGCCAGCAGCGTAGAGTCGGCCCTAGAGTACAATGAGCAGTTCTTC
CASSVESALEYNEQFF
>once|TRBV19|TRBJ1-1|NA
TGTGCCAGTAGTATAGGCCCGGGTAACACTGAAGCTTTCTTT
CASSIGPGNTEAFF
>NA|TRBV4-1|TRBJ2-4|NA
TGCGCCAGCAGCCCGCTTGGACTAGCCAAAAACATTCAGTACTTC
CASSPLGLAKNIQYF
>NA|TRBV6-6|TRBJ2-2|NA
TGTGCCAGCAGTTATGCGGGGCCTAAGAACACCGGGGAGCTGTTTTTT
CASSYAGPKNTGELFF
>NA|TRBV5-4|TRBJ2-1|TRBD1
TGTGCCAGCAGCCAAACGGACAGGGGCAATGAGCAGTTCTTC
CASSQTDRGNEQFF
>NA|TRBV5-1|TRBJ2-1|NA
TGCGCCAGCAGCGGTACTAGCTACTCCTACAATGAGCAGTTCTTC
CASSGTSYSYNEQFF
>NA|TRBV6-1|TRBJ2-1|NA
TGTGCGGGTAGAGTGTCCTACAATGAGCAGTTCTTC
CAGRVSYNEQFF
>NA|TRBV7-9|TRBJ2-3|NA
TGTGCCAGTTGGGGACCTCTCACAGATACGCAGTATTTT
CASWGPLTDTQYF
>NA|TRBV6-6|TRBJ2-5|NA
TGTGCCAGCGGGCACAGGACTGGCCAAGAGACCCAGTACTTC
CASGHRTGQETQYF
>NA|TRBV7-9|TRBJ2-3|NA
TGTGCCAGCAGCTTAGACAGCACAGATACGCAGTATTTT
CASSLDSTDTQYF
>NA|TRBV10-3|TRBJ2-3|NA
TGTGCCATCAAAGACAGGGCCGCTAGCGGTGGAACAGATACGCAGTATTTT
CAIKDRAASGGTDTQYF
>NA|TRBV2|TRBJ2-3|TRBD2
TGTGCCAGCATCCCCCGCGGGAGTACAGATACGCAGTATTTT
CASIPRGSTDTQYF
>once|TRBV30|TRBJ1-6|NA
TGTGCCTGGAGTGTACCCTATAATTCACCCCTCCACTTT
CAWSVPYNSPLHF
>NA|TRBV4-1|TRBJ2-5|NA
TGCGCCAGCAGCCAATTCCCCCGCGGGCGGAGCCAAGAGACCCAGTACTTC
CASSQFPRGRSQETQYF